Sequencing of this TCR beta chain was carried out in a study of patients and donors after allogeneic stem cell transplantation. MiXCR, run by TCRdb on the RT-PCR reads, gives a single entry per CDR3 protein. Here the sample spans about a million distinct CDR3 sequences, approximately 19% being singletons. In germline, CDR1 is MNHEY, CDR2 SMNVEV (reference sequence). The CDR3 is made up of 15 amino acids. Trimming removed 7 bases at V and 2 bases at J, with 16 bases between. J is TRBJ2-3 and V is TRBV27, with D possibly TRBD1 on 5 matching bases. What was sequenced was blood, either unsorted or a sorted T cell fraction (not recorded which). The receptor comes from a human donor who was either an allogeneic HSCT recipient or a stem cell or donor lymphocyte infusion donor (not recorded which). It is not recorded whose cells these are; they may come from a transplant donor. CDR3 DNA: TGTGCCAGCATCCCTCAAGGGGCCCCCACAGATACGCAGTATTTT. Translating it yields CASIPQGAPTDTQYF.